Reported below is one TCR beta chain. This PCR relied on a set of 60 Vbeta primers and 13 Jbeta primers. Clones were read by immunoSEQ multiplex PCR, and TCRdb kept only the in-frame ones, dropping some. This table lists about 67,000 clones. This entry is derived from a study of cytomegalovirus exposure and HLA in healthy donors. Trimming removed 7 bases from V and 4 bases from J; junction bases left unmatched: 13. The CDR3 sequence is 17 residues long. CDR1 MNHEY and CDR2 SMNVEV come from the germline V gene (reference sequence). V gene TRBV27 combines with J gene TRBJ2-6, with 7 nucleotides matching TRBD2. Sequenced sample: PBMCs. The sequence was obtained from a boy under 18 in good health and CMV-seronegative. For the CDR3, the DNA is TGTGCCAGCACCTCTCGAGGGCGGGAGTGGGGGGCCAACGTCCTGACTTTC. This gives the protein CASTSRGREWGANVLTF. The full variable domain, in which reference TRBV27 and TRBJ2-6 provide the parts outside the CDR3, is EAQVTQNPRYLITVTGKKLTVTCSQNMNHEYMSWYRQDPGLGLRQIYYSMNVEVTDKGDVPEGYKVSRKEKRNFPLILESPSPNQTSLYFCASTSRGREWGANVLTFGAGSRLTVL.